One and the same sample provided the 28 T cell receptor beta chains below, sequenced in a study of blood T cell repertoires in COVID-19. Method: immunoSEQ multiplex PCR; TCRdb's copy keeps in-frame clones and lacks some. The sample consists of a few hundred thousand clones, roughly 77% of them appearing once. Input material: peripheral blood. These receptors were obtained from a woman older than 75 with acute or convalescent COVID-19.

V is TRBV30 and J is TRBJ2-1; 13 bases map to TRBD2. Germline values: CDR1 GTSNPN, CDR2 SVGIG (reference sequence). The CDR3 length is 15 residues. Trimming cost V 2 bases and J 7 bases; bases outside gene matches: 5. The CDR3 here is CAWSTGLAGVNEQFF. CDR3 DNA sequence: TGTGCCTGGAGTACCGGACTAGCGGGAGTAAATGAGCAGTTCTTC.

The chain employs TRBV10-3 and TRBJ1-3, with D unclear. The CDR3 length is 14 residues. V gave up 7 bases and J gave up 0 bases, with 10 bases separating them. The V gene's germline CDR1 is ENHRY and CDR2 SYGVKD. This CDR3 reads CAIKIARSGNTIYF. The CDR3 DNA reads as TGTGCCATCAAGATAGCTCGCTCTGGAAACACCATATATTTT.

This chain uses TRBV7-9 with TRBJ2-2; 10 positions match TRBD2. Germline trimming cut 6 bases from V and 6 bases from J; bases unmatched to any gene: 10. The CDR3 totals 16 residues. The germline gives CDR1 SEHNR, CDR2 FQNEAQ (reference sequence). The CDR3 sequence: CASSPNSGRASGELFF. Written as DNA, the CDR3 is TGTGCCAGCAGTCCGAACAGCGGGAGGGCCTCCGGGGAGCTGTTTTTT.

V usage is TRBV11-2 and J usage is TRBJ2-5; maybe TRBD2 (6 bases). V lost 6 bases and J 5 bases, leaving 22 bases between the germline ends. Germline V gene lookup returns CDR1 SGHAT and CDR2 FQNNGV. This CDR3 region has 16 residues. DNA for the CDR3: TGTGCCAGCAGTACTGCCCAGGGACTCCGAGGGGAGACCCAGTACTTC. This codes for CASSTAQGLRGETQYF.

The V call is TRBV7-2, the J call TRBJ2-5; D unresolved. Trimming cost V 1 base and J 2 bases, with 11 bases left between them. From germline, CDR1 is SGHTA and CDR2 FQGNSA. This CDR3 is built from 15 residues. For the CDR3, the DNA is TGTGCCAGCAGCTTAGAGAGAGGAAGACAAGAGACCCAGTACTTC. This gives the protein CASSLERGRQETQYF.

J is TRBJ1-1 and V is TRBV4-1, with a weak D call TRBD1 (6 bases). Germline V gene sequence: CDR1 MGHRA, CDR2 YSYEKL. The CDR3 length is 14 residues. V lost 4 bases, J lost 3 bases, and 12 bases lay in between. The CDR3 DNA sequence: TGCGCCAGCAGCCCAGCCAGGGGCTACACTGAAGCTTTCTTT. This gives the protein CASSPARGYTEAFF.

The CDR3 nucleotides are TGTGCCAGCAGTCCGCAGGATAACTATGGCTACACCTTC. It translates to CASSPQDNYGYTF. The V and J genes are TRBV5-4 and TRBJ1-2; D unresolved. This CDR3 region has 13 residues. Germline CDR1 is SGHNT and CDR2 is YYREEE (reference sequence). V lost 5 bases to trimming and J lost 1 base, with 9 bases between them.

The V and J genes are TRBV5-5 and TRBJ1-4, with 9 bases matching TRBD1. The CDR3 is made up of 15 amino acids. V was pared by 4 bases and J by 7 bases, with 8 bases of the junction left unmatched. Germline CDR1 reads SGHKS; CDR2 reads YYEKEE (reference sequence). CDR3 in DNA: TGTGCCAGCAGCACGGGGACAGGGTGGAGTGAAAAACTGTTTTTT. It encodes CASSTGTGWSEKLFF.

The sample holds one count of this clone. CDR3 amino acids: CASSEGQGNTIYF. In DNA form, the CDR3 reads TGTGCCAGCAGTGAAGGACAAGGAAACACCATATATTTT. This chain connects TRBV6-1 to TRBJ1-3; D not certain. Germline CDR1 MNHNS, CDR2 SASEGT. Between the trimmed V and J ends, which lost 1 base and 4 bases, there was a span of 5 bases. This CDR3 spans 13 amino acids.

Concerning this clone: This may arise from a read error, as a much more abundant clone is one base away. Other nucleotide sequences in the sample specify the same CDR3. The chain joins TRBV7-9 to TRBJ1-5, with unresolved D. CDR3 length equals 12 residues. V lost 3 bases to trimming and J lost 5 bases, with 5 bases between them. Germline V gene lookup returns CDR1 SEHNR and CDR2 FQNEAQ (reference sequence). The chain's CDR3 is CASSLRDQPQHF. CDR3 coding DNA: TGTGCCAGCAGCTTGAGAGATCAGCCCCAGCATTTT.

This clone came up many times. The V gene is TRBV3-1 (or the pseudogene TRBV3-2), the J gene TRBJ1-3, with D unclear. From germline, CDR1 is LGHDT and CDR2 YNNKEL (reference sequence). Trimming shortened V by 2 bases and J by 0 bases, and 8 bases separated the two germline ends. The CDR3 is 15 residues long. The CDR3, as DNA: TGTGCCAGCAGCCAATCAGTCCTCTCTGGAAACACCATATATTTT. Its protein is CASSQSVLSGNTIYF.

This chain links TRBV28 with TRBJ2-3, with D possibly matching TRBD2 (5 bases). V was clipped by 5 bases and J by 8 bases, with 14 bases between them. Germline V gene sequence: CDR1 MDHEN, CDR2 SYDVKM. CDR3 size: 13 residues. The CDR3 reads CASSRPYAGTQYF. As DNA, the CDR3 is TGTGCCAGCAGTCGGCCTTATGCGGGTACGCAGTATTTT.

The chain couples TRBV11-2 to TRBJ1-6, with D perhaps matching TRBD1 (5 bases). This CDR3 contains 15 residues. V lost 7 bases and J 6 bases, leaving 16 bases between the germline ends. Germline V gene sequence: CDR1 SGHAT, CDR2 FQNNGV. DNA of the CDR3: TGTGCCAGCAAACCTGGGGGGATCTCTAATTCACCCCTCCACTTT. As protein: CASKPGGISNSPLHF.

This clone was recorded a few times. The chain links TRBV30 to TRBJ2-3; a weak D match, TRBD1 (6 bases). Germline CDR1 and CDR2: GTSNPN and SVGIG (reference sequence). The CDR3 extends over 13 amino acids. Written as DNA, the CDR3 is TGTGCTGCAGGGGCAGCGAGCACAGATACGCAGTATTTT. Its protein product is CAAGAASTDTQYF.

This clone was seen just once. V gene TRBV5-1 combines with J gene TRBJ2-5; no reliable D call. The CDR3 has 14 amino acids. Trimming removed 4 bases at V and 1 base at J, with 11 bases between. The germline CDR1 and CDR2 sequences are SGHRS and YFSETQ. The CDR3 DNA sequence: TGCGCCAGCAGCCGTGTGGCTCCCCAAGAGACCCAGTACTTC. This encodes CASSRVAPQETQYF.

The chain employs TRBV30 and TRBJ1-1; TRBD1 matches at 9 bases. The CDR3 sequence is 14 residues long. The junction had 3 bases not matched to a gene; V was cut back by 1 base and J by 3 bases. CDR1 and CDR2 (germline): GTSNPN, SVGIG (reference sequence). The CDR3 DNA reads TGTGCCTGGAGTGGACAGGGGGAGTACACTGAAGCTTTCTTT. Residues: CAWSGQGEYTEAFF.

J is TRBJ1-1 and V is TRBV18; 9 nucleotides line up with TRBD1. V lost 1 base to trimming and J lost 4 bases; unmatched junction nucleotides: 7. The CDR3 is made up of 16 amino acids. The V gene's germline CDR1 is KGHSH and CDR2 LQKENI. CDR3: CASSPLPGQGITEAFF. The CDR3 DNA follows: TGTGCCAGCTCACCACTACCTGGACAGGGGATCACTGAAGCTTTCTTT.

J is TRBJ2-7 and V is TRBV4-1; D is perhaps TRBD2 (6 bases). The V gene's germline CDR1 is MGHRA and CDR2 YSYEKL. The V end lost 0 bases, the J end lost 1 base, and 13 bases lay between the germline ends. The CDR3 has 16 residues. The CDR3 nucleotides read TGCGCCAGCAGCCAAGATGAGGTAGCGGATTCCTACGAGCAGTACTTC. Translated: CASSQDEVADSYEQYF.

The V and J genes are TRBV3-1 (or the pseudogene TRBV3-2) and TRBJ2-1; D unclear. This CDR3 spans 12 amino acids. Germline V gives CDR1 LGHDT, CDR2 YNNKEL (reference sequence). Between the trimmed V and J ends, which lost 1 base and 12 bases, there was a span of 10 bases. In DNA form, the CDR3 reads TGTGCCAGCAGCCAAGTAGAAAGAGGGCAGTTCTTC. Translating it yields CASSQVERGQFF.

This sequence joins TRBV27 and TRBJ1-2; D is possibly TRBD1 (6 bases). This CDR3 region has 14 residues. The V end was cut by 2 bases, the J end by 7 bases, with 14 bases between. CDR1 is MNHEY, CDR2 SMNVEV, per germline (reference sequence). The CDR3 protein is CASSLSPQGSGYTF. Here the CDR3 DNA reads TGTGCCAGCAGTTTAAGTCCACAGGGCTCTGGCTACACCTTC.

The rearrangement uses TRBV7-7 and TRBJ2-3; a weak D match, TRBD2 (6 bases). CDR1 and CDR2 from the germline V gene are SSHAT and FNYEAQ (reference sequence). Trimming cost V 5 bases and J 2 bases, with 14 bases left between them. The CDR3 covers 15 residues. CDR3 loop: CASSPGLGNTDTQYF. CDR3 nucleotide sequence: TGTGCCAGCAGCCCGGGACTCGGAAACACAGATACGCAGTATTTT.

The rearrangement links TRBV29-1 to TRBJ1-2; 8 nucleotides match TRBD1. The CDR3 totals 14 residues. V shed 7 bases and J 0 bases; nucleotides not matched to a gene: 7. Germline CDR1 reads SQVTM; CDR2 reads ANQGSEA. This CDR3 is CSGIQGGTNYGYTF. The CDR3 nucleotides are TGCAGCGGAATACAGGGGGGGACTAACTATGGCTACACCTTC. Drawing the rest from reference TRBV29-1 and TRBJ1-2, the complete variable domain is SAVISQKPSRDICQRGTSLTIQCQVDSQVTMMFWYRQQPGQSLTLIATANQGSEATYESGFVIDKFPISRPNLTFSTLTVSNMSPEDSSIYLCSGIQGGTNYGYTFGSGTRLTVV.

This chain connects TRBV7-9 to TRBJ2-5; D perhaps matches TRBD1 (6 bases). In germline, CDR1 is SEHNR, CDR2 FQNEAQ (reference sequence). The V gene lost 3 bases and the J gene lost 4 bases, with 9 bases spanning the gap. CDR3 length equals 13 residues. The CDR3 sequence is CASSFSRGETQYF. The CDR3 region has the DNA TGTGCCAGCAGCTTTAGCAGGGGAGAGACCCAGTACTTC. Full variable domain (remainder filled in from reference TRBV7-9 and TRBJ2-5): DTGVSQNPRHKITKRGQNVTFRCDPISEHNRLYWYRQTLGQGPEFLTYFQNEAQLEKSRLLSDRFSAERPKGSFSTLEIQRTEQGDSAMYLCASSFSRGETQYFGPGTRLLVL.

This clone was recorded a few times. J is TRBJ2-5 and V is TRBV25-1; the match to TRBD2 covers 11 bases. CDR3 length: 18 amino acids. The trim removed 4 bases at V and 5 bases at J, leaving 15 bases unmatched. Germline CDR1 reads MGHDK; CDR2 reads SYGVNS. CDR3 residues: CASSASPGTSGMGETQYF. CDR3 sequence (DNA): TGTGCCAGCAGTGCCAGCCCCGGGACTAGCGGAATGGGGGAGACCCAGTACTTC.

The chain uses TRBV7-8 and TRBJ2-7; TRBD1 matches 10 bases. The germline V gene has CDR1 SGHVS and CDR2 FQNEAQ. This CDR3 is 15 amino acids long. J gave up 5 bases and V 8 bases, and 12 bases lay outside the gene matches. CDR3 DNA sequence: TGTGCCAGCCGCCACACCCGGGACAGGGGTGACGAGCAGTACTTC. Protein product: CASRHTRDRGDEQYF.

J is TRBJ1-6 and V is TRBV11-3; perhaps TRBD1 as D (5 bases). V was clipped by 3 bases and J by 7 bases, with 7 bases between them. Germline V gene sequence: CDR1 SGHNT, CDR2 YENEEA. The CDR3 has 13 residues. CDR3 in amino acids: CASSLGGNSPLHF. The CDR3 DNA follows: TGTGCCAGCAGCTTGGGGGGAAATTCACCCCTCCACTTT.

The V call is TRBV7-7, the J call TRBJ2-3; TRBD2 matches 8 bases. Unmatched junction bases numbered 14, after V lost 4 bases and J lost 2 bases. This CDR3 has 18 residues. Germline V lookup: CDR1 SSHAT, CDR2 FNYEAQ (reference sequence). CDR3: CASSSRTSPLIYTDTQYF. Here the CDR3 DNA reads TGTGCCAGCAGCTCACGGACTAGCCCACTCATCTACACAGATACGCAGTATTTT. Drawing the rest from reference TRBV7-7 and TRBJ2-3, the complete variable domain is GAGVSQSPRYKVTKRGQDVTLRCDPISSHATLYWYQQALGQGPEFLTYFNYEAQPDKSGLPSDRFSAERPEGSISTLTIQRTEQRDSAMYRCASSSRTSPLIYTDTQYFGPGTRLTVL.

The chain links TRBV28 to TRBJ2-3; D unclear. Deletions cut 3 bases from V and 2 bases from J, with 12 bases between. The CDR3 sequence is 15 residues long. The germline V gene encodes CDR1 MDHEN and CDR2 SYDVKM. The CDR3 region is CASSLGQTFTDTQYF. DNA of the CDR3: TGTGCCAGCAGTTTGGGTCAGACTTTCACAGATACGCAGTATTTT.